By share of the sample, the clone carrying this TCR beta chain is medium-sized. The antigen is undetermined. Other DNA sequences in this sample translate to the same CDR3. This sample is part of a study of shared clonotypes between healthy human individuals. Study information: Donor composition was a couple of women and three men, aged 18 to 49.

Whole-study findings and limits: Donor scarcity curtailed the genetic and exposure-history diversity represented herein.

The method was immunoSEQ multiplex PCR; TCRdb's version includes in-frame clones alone and lacks a portion of them. This sample carries fewer than 650,000 clones, 76% of them seen once, and the ten largest clones take about an eighth. The CDR3 sequence is 14 residues long. V trimming: 4 bases; J trimming: 7 bases; junction bases outside the gene matches: 5. The germline V gene encodes CDR1 SGHRS and CDR2 YFSETQ. This chain uses TRBV5-1 with TRBJ2-7, with TRBD2 identical over 13 bases. Sample: PBMCs. The sequence derives from a woman in her thirties or forties in good health. Some clones in this sample may be carry-over from other donors' samples. The DNA of the CDR3 is TGCGCCAGCAGCACTAGCGGGAGGGCCAGGGAGCAGTACTTC. It translates to CASSTSGRAREQYF.